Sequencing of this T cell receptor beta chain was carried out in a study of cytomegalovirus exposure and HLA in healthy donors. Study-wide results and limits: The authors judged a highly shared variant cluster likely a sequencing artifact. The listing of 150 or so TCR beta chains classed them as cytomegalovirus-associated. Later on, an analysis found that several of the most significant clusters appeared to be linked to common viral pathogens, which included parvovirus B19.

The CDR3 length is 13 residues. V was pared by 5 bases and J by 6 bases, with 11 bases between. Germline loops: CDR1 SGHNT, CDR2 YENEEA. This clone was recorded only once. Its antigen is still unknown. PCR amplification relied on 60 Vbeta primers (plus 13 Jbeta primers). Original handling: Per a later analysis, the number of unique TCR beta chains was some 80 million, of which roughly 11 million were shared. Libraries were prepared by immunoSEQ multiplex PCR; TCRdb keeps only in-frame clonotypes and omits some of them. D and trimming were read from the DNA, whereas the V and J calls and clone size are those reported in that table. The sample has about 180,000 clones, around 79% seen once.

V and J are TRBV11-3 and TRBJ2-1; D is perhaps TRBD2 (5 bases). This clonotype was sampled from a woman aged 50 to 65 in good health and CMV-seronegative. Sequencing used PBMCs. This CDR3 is CASSPTNFNEQFF. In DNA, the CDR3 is TGTGCCAGCAGCCCGACTAATTTCAATGAGCAGTTCTTC.